Sequencing of this T cell receptor (beta chain) was carried out in a study of T cells after yellow fever vaccination. On the study more broadly: Those fractions that held only low numbers of cells were prepared using the SMART-Seq v4 Ultra Low Input RNA kit.

The CDR3 loop spans 15 amino acids. The junction had 9 bases not matched to a gene; V was cut back by 6 bases and J by 1 base. CDR1 SGHDT and CDR2 YYEEEE come from the germline V gene. TCRdb ran MiXCR on the 5' RACE reads and lists one entry per CDR3 protein. This sample carries about 60,000 distinct CDR3 sequences, approximately 7.7% of them seen once, and the ten largest clones take 30% to 40%. Study findings and constraints: Abundant clonotypes from the bulk population could contaminate FACS-sorted repertoires. The secondary response was weaker but peaked faster, day 5 versus 15.

About this clonotype: No antigen is known for it.

The rearrangement links TRBV5-6 to TRBJ2-7; 8 positions agree with TRBD1. This sequence was found in a man aged 18-30 years who received the YFV17D yellow fever vaccine. The sample consisted of CD8+ T cells sorted from PBMCs, taken on the day of the first yellow fever vaccination. The CDR3, as DNA: TGTGCCAGCACCCGATATAGGACAGGGTCCTACGAGCAGTACGTC. It codes for CASTRYRTGSYEQYV.